Listed below are T cell receptor beta chains from one sample, sequenced in a study of cytomegalovirus exposure and HLA in healthy donors. TCRdb's copy holds only in-frame clones and misses some; the assay was immunoSEQ multiplex PCR. The table shows over 85,000 clones, with around 73% occurring only once. The specimen sequenced was PBMCs. The receptors here all came from a female donor in good health and CMV-seronegative. CDR3s include the opening cysteine and the closing phenylalanine or tryptophan. Fields, in order: J gene, clone size, D gene, V gene, CDR3 length, CDR3 DNA, CDR3 protein. A D gene is named only where the DNA matches it firmly. Expanded clones get a size class; other rows say once, few or many, or leave the size out.

>TRBJ2-5|-|TRBD1|TRBV5-4|13
TGTGCCAGCAGCCTGACAGGGATGGAGACCCAGTACTTC
CASSLTGMETQYF
>TRBJ1-2|few|-|TRBV6-1|15
TGTGCCAGCAGTGAGGGTACGGGGGTCAGCTATGGCTACACCTTC
CASSEGTGVSYGYTF
>TRBJ2-3|-|TRBD2|TRBV6-1|16
TGTGCCAGCAGTGATACTAGCGGGAGGGGGGCAGATACGCAGTATTTT
CASSDTSGRGADTQYF
>TRBJ1-5|few|-|TRBV25-1|13
TGTGCCAGCAAGGGGGGGGTCCGAGGGCCCCAGCATTTT
CASKGGVRGPQHF
>TRBJ1-5|-|-|TRBV6-6|14
TGTGCCAGCAGTTACCGGACTCTCAATCAGCCCCAGCATTTT
CASSYRTLNQPQHF
>TRBJ2-3|-|-|TRBV29-1|14
TGCAGCTGCCCCAGGGGACCTAGCACAGATACGCAGTATTTT
CSCPRGPSTDTQYF
>TRBJ1-1|-|TRBD1|TRBV4-1|15
TGCGCCAGCAGCCAACTTTGGGACAGGGACCCTGAAGCTTTCTTT
CASSQLWDRDPEAFF
>TRBJ1-1|-|-|TRBV27|14
TGTGCCAGCAGTTCAGGGGTCACGAACACTGAAGCTTTCTTT
CASSSGVTNTEAFF
>TRBJ2-7|-|-|TRBV19|13
TGTGCCTGTGGGCAGGGGCACTACTACGAGCAGTACTTC
CACGQGHYYEQYF
>TRBJ1-4|once|-|TRBV4-1|15
TGCGCCAGCAGCCAAAGGGGGGGAGGAGATGAAAAACTGTTTTTT
CASSQRGGGDEKLFF
>TRBJ2-2|-|TRBD2|TRBV18|17
TGTGCCAGCTCACCCGGACTAGCGGGAGTGAACACCGGGGAGCTGTTTTTT
CASSPGLAGVNTGELFF
>TRBJ1-5|-|-|TRBV2|14
TGTGCCAGCAGGGACGGGGGAGACAATCAGCCCCAGCATTTT
CASRDGGDNQPQHF
>TRBJ2-7|-|TRBD2|TRBV6-5|15
TGTGCCAGCAGGTTTAGCGGGAGGGAGACCTACGAGCAGTACTTC
CASRFSGRETYEQYF
>TRBJ1-5|-|-|TRBV6-5|14
TGTGCCAGCAGTCCAACAGGTAGCAATCAGCCCCAGCATTTT
CASSPTGSNQPQHF
>TRBJ1-5|few|-|TRBV30|13
TGTGCCTGGAGTGTTGGCAGTTTGGAGCCCCAGCATTTT
CAWSVGSLEPQHF
>TRBJ2-3|-|TRBD2|TRBV10-1|15
TGCGCCAGCAGTGAGAGGACTAGCGGCACAGATACGCAGTATTTT
CASSERTSGTDTQYF
>TRBJ2-2|-|TRBD1|TRBV4-2|17
TGTGCCAGCAGCCATCCCCCGGGACAGGGTCGTACCGGGGAGCTGTTTTTT
CASSHPPGQGRTGELFF
>TRBJ2-1|-|-|TRBV6-1|12
TGTGCCAGCAGCGCCCCCAGGGATGAGCAGTTCTTC
CASSAPRDEQFF
>TRBJ2-3|-|-|TRBV7-9|13
TGTGCCAGCAGCTTAGCGCCGGGGGATACGCAGTATTTT
CASSLAPGDTQYF
>TRBJ2-3|-|-|TRBV15|14
TGTGCCACCAGCAGCCGGCGGGCCACAGATACGCAGTATTTT
CATSSRRATDTQYF
>TRBJ2-7|-|TRBD1|TRBV12-5|14
TGTGCTAGTGGCCCCGGGACAGGGATGGGCGAGCAGTACTTC
CASGPGTGMGEQYF
>TRBJ1-5|-|TRBD1|TRBV7-8|16
TGTGCCAGCAGCTTAGCAACAGGGGGCAACAGACAGCCCCAGCATTTT
CASSLATGGNRQPQHF
>TRBJ2-3|-|-|TRBV7-9|15
TGTGCCAGCAGCCCCACAAGGACAGGCACAGATACGCAGTATTTT
CASSPTRTGTDTQYF
>TRBJ1-2|few|-|TRBV9|14
TGTGCCAGCAGCGTAGGGGGGGGAACCTATGGCTACACCTTC
CASSVGGGTYGYTF
>TRBJ2-2|few|TRBD2|TRBV19|14
TGTGCCAGTAAGGAGACTAGCTACACCGGGGAGCTGTTTTTT
CASKETSYTGELFF
>TRBJ2-1|-|TRBD2|TRBV6-1|19
TGTGCCAGCAGTGAATTAGCGGGGGGGCCGTTGAGGGTATATGGTGAGCAGTTCTTC
CASSELAGGPLRVYGEQFF
>TRBJ2-5|-|-|TRBV5-6|13
TGTGCCAGCAGCTTGGGACAGTTAGAGACCCAGTACTTC
CASSLGQLETQYF
>TRBJ2-1|-|-|TRBV9|14
TGTGCCAGCAGCGTAGGGACTACCCCCTATGAGCAGTTCTTC
CASSVGTTPYEQFF
>TRBJ1-6|-|-|TRBV13|14
TGTGCCAGCAGCTTAGGCGCCGCGAATTCACCCCTCCACTTT
CASSLGAANSPLHF
>TRBJ2-4|-|TRBD1|TRBV9|15
TGTGCCAGCAGCCCGGGACAGGGGCTGTCTGGCATTCAGTACTTC
CASSPGQGLSGIQYF
>TRBJ1-1|-|-|TRBV7-2|16
TGTGCCAGCAGCTTATTAGTGCCGGGGATGAACACTGAAGCTTTCTTT
CASSLLVPGMNTEAFF
>TRBJ2-5|-|TRBD2|TRBV4-1|16
TGCGCCAGCAGCCGCGGGACTAGCGGGGGGCAAGAGACCCAGTACTTC
CASSRGTSGGQETQYF
>TRBJ2-1|-|-|TRBV6-6|13
TGTGCCAGCAGTTATAGACAGGTCAATGAGCAGTTCTTC
CASSYRQVNEQFF
>TRBJ1-2|once|-|TRBV7-9|15
TGTGCCAGCAGCTTCTCGACAGGTGACAGCTATGGCTACACCTTC
CASSFSTGDSYGYTF
>TRBJ2-5|once|TRBD2|TRBV7-3|13
TGTGCCAGCAGCCCCCGGGAGGGTCGGACCCAGTACTTC
CASSPREGRTQYF
>TRBJ2-4|few|-|TRBV6-6|12
TGTGCCAGCAGTCCGCAGGGGACCATTCAGTACTTC
CASSPQGTIQYF
>TRBJ2-3|few|-|TRBV4-3|16
TGCGCCAGCAGCCAAGATCTGGGGCGGGGGCCAGATACGCAGTATTTT
CASSQDLGRGPDTQYF
>TRBJ2-1|-|TRBD1|TRBV5-1|14
TGCGCCAGCAGCCCCCTCCCAGGGGGCAATGAGCAGTTCTTC
CASSPLPGGNEQFF
>TRBJ2-5|-|-|TRBV7-2|15
TGTGCCAGCAGTGGCCTAGCGCAATTAGCGGAGACCCAGTACTTC
CASSGLAQLAETQYF
>TRBJ1-5|-|TRBD1|TRBV7-9|14
TGTGCCAGCAGCTTAGCCCAGGGGGGACAGCCCCAGCATTTT
CASSLAQGGQPQHF
>TRBJ1-4|few|TRBD1|TRBV6-1|16
TGTGCCAGCAGTGAAGGGAGGACAGGGGGGAACGAAAAACTGTTTTTT
CASSEGRTGGNEKLFF
>TRBJ1-5|-|TRBD1|TRBV2|16
TGTGCCAGCGTGGGACAGGGTTCCTCTAGCAATCAGCCCCAGCATTTT
CASVGQGSSSNQPQHF
>TRBJ1-3|-|-|TRBV28|11
TGTGCCAGCAGCCGGGGGGGCACCATATATTTT
CASSRGGTIYF
>TRBJ2-7|-|TRBD2|TRBV6-1|14
TGTGCCAGCTTATCGAGCGGGAGCTCCTACGAGCAGTACTTC
CASLSSGSSYEQYF
>TRBJ2-5|medium-sized|TRBD1|TRBV9|15
TGTGCCAGCAGCGCGGGGACAGGGGAGGTGGAGACCCAGTACTTC
CASSAGTGEVETQYF
>TRBJ1-1|few|TRBD1|TRBV7-8|14
TGTGCCAGCAGCTTAATTAGGGGGCAAACTGAAGCTTTCTTT
CASSLIRGQTEAFF
>TRBJ1-6|once|-|TRBV10-2|13
TGCGCCAGCAGTGGGACAAAAAATTCACCCCTCCACTTT
CASSGTKNSPLHF
>TRBJ1-1|-|-|TRBV7-8|13
TGTGCCAGCAGCCGCAGGACAGACCCTGAAGCTTTCTTT
CASSRRTDPEAFF
>TRBJ1-2|-|TRBD1|TRBV28|13
TGTGCCAGCAGCGCGGGACAGCGCTATGGCTACACCTTC
CASSAGQRYGYTF
>TRBJ2-3|many|-|TRBV6-4|13
TGTGCCAGCAGTAGCGGGAGCACAGATACGCAGTATTTT
CASSSGSTDTQYF
>TRBJ2-1|few|TRBD2|TRBV6-5|16
TGTGCCAGCAGTTACTTAGCGGGAGGATACCCAAATGAGCAGTTCTTC
CASSYLAGGYPNEQFF